This is a list of T cell receptor beta chains from one sample in a study of blood T cell repertoires in COVID-19. Profiled with immunoSEQ multiplex PCR; TCRdb holds only in-frame clones, not every one. In the table there are about 440,000 clones, nearly 90% of which are singletons. The source material was PBMCs or T cells enriched from blood (not recorded which). The receptor set was obtained from a woman between 18 and 29 years old with acute COVID-19. Both conserved end residues are part of each CDR3. The order of the fields is CDR3 protein, V gene, CDR3 length, J gene.

CDR3: CASSSTTNLEAFF
V: TRBV7-9
length: 13
J: TRBJ1-1

CDR3: CASSFLRSGAVNEQFF
V: TRBV27
length: 16
J: TRBJ2-1

CDR3: CASTHGAAETQYF
V: TRBV6-5
length: 13
J: TRBJ2-5

CDR3: CASRLPKMNTEAFF
V: TRBV5-1
length: 14
J: TRBJ1-1

CDR3: CASSYLPGGTYNEQFF
V: TRBV5-1
length: 16
J: TRBJ2-1

CDR3: CASSKQDGELFF
V: TRBV5-1
length: 12
J: TRBJ1-4

CDR3: CASSYVSDRRDEQFF
V: TRBV6-6
length: 15
J: TRBJ2-1

CDR3: CASSIGTSGNKETQYF
V: TRBV28
length: 16
J: TRBJ2-5

CDR3: CASSLTDSRAEKLFF
V: TRBV7-9
length: 15
J: TRBJ1-4

CDR3: CASSLLGTGQETQYF
V: TRBV7-3
length: 15
J: TRBJ2-5

CDR3: CASSAYRGADTQYF
V: TRBV5-4
length: 14
J: TRBJ2-3

CDR3: CASSLHRDLNYGYTF
V: TRBV7-8
length: 15
J: TRBJ1-2

CDR3: CASSQSFRDKDNYGYTF
V: TRBV23-1
length: 17
J: TRBJ1-2

CDR3: CASSRLTGSGNTIYF
V: TRBV11-2
length: 15
J: TRBJ1-3

CDR3: CASSEGRGYTEAFF
V: TRBV2
length: 14
J: TRBJ1-1

CDR3: CASSLERGGAYNEQFF
V: TRBV7-6
length: 16
J: TRBJ2-1

CDR3: CARASGGAWDTQYF
V: TRBV2
length: 14
J: TRBJ2-3